These 2 T cell receptor beta chains came from one sample sequenced in a study of CD4 T cells in relation to SARS-CoV-2 and coronaviruses. The unexposed donors gave CD4+ T cells in about 2011-2018, prior to COVID-19. CD4+ T cells were isolated from the cells after 10 days of culture. These receptors have no identified antigens. Assay used: immunoSEQ multiplex PCR; TCRdb lists only in-frame clones, some missing. This repertoire shows some 29,000 clones, around three quarters found once; its top ten account for 20% to 25%. Sample: CD4+ T cells from PBMCs, cultured in vitro. The receptors were sampled from a human donor in good health.

This chain uses TRBV15 with TRBJ1-2; D call uncertain. Germline V CDR1 and CDR2: LNHNV, YYDKDF (reference sequence). V was pared by 5 bases and J by 2 bases, with 15 bases between. The CDR3 has 15 amino acids. The CDR3 spells CATSRQREKNYGYTF. As DNA, the CDR3 is TGTGCCACCAGCCGCCAACGCGAGAAGAACTATGGCTACACCTTC.

This sequence joins TRBV3-1 (or the pseudogene TRBV3-2) and TRBJ1-2; no reliable D call. Trimming cost V 1 base and J 5 bases, with 8 bases left between them. The CDR3 runs 13 residues. Germline-derived CDR1 and CDR2 are LGHDT and YNNKEL (reference sequence). The CDR3 region is CASSQGAGYGYTF. CDR3 DNA: TGTGCCAGCAGCCAAGGCGCTGGGTATGGCTACACCTTC.